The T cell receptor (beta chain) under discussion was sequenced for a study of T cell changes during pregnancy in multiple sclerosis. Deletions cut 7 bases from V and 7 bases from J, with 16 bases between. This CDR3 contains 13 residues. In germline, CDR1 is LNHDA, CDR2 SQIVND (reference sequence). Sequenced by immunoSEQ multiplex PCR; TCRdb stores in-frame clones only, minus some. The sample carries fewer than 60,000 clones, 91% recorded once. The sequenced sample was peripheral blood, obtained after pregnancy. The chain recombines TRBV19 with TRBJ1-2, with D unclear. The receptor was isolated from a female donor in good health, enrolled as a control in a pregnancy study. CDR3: CASNPDTSAGYTF. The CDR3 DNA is TGTGCCAGTAACCCCGACACGTCCGCTGGCTACACCTTC. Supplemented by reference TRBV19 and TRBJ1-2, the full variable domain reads DGGITQSPKYLFRKEGQNVTLSCEQNLNHDAMYWYRQDPGQGLRLIYYSQIVNDFQKGDIAEGYSVSREKKESFPLTVTSAQKNPTAFYLCASNPDTSAGYTFGSGTRLTVV.